A selection of T cell receptor beta chains follows, all from one sample in a study of CD8 T cells in Susac syndrome. One entry per CDR3 protein results from TCRdb running MiXCR on the immunoSEQ multiplex PCR reads. This sample has around 100,000 distinct CDR3 sequences; approximately 95% occur once, and the top ten carry approximately 0.33%. The sample comprised CD8+ T cells from PBMCs. The receptors shown here come from a human donor with Susac syndrome. CDR3s include the opening cysteine and the closing phenylalanine or tryptophan. The D gene is left open where the match is weak.

length | V | D | CDR3
13 | TRBV9 | . | CASSPEGGYGYTF
14 | TRBV12-3/TRBV12-4 | . | CASSPPGLTSPLHF
15 | TRBV3-1 | . | CASSQDPRTNSPLHF
14 | TRBV7-3 | TRBD1 | CASSPGQGAQGYTF
12 | TRBV2 | . | CASTPPRDTQYF
17 | TRBV29-1 | . | CSVEDQGVWGTNTEAFF
13 | TRBV2 | . | CASRGPGTYEQYF
13 | TRBV20-1 | . | CSAEDRLPYEQYF
13 | TRBV29-1 | TRBD2 | CSVDPGGPHEQYF
13 | TRBV6-4 | . | CASSETGTSQQFF
10 | TRBV29-1 | . | CSAGDYEQYF
15 | TRBV20-1 | . | CSAFVVGHPNTEAFF
17 | TRBV15 | TRBD2 | CATSRDPGTSGYNEQFF
13 | TRBV20-1 | . | CSEGGMGQETQYF
14 | TRBV2 | . | CATTGGATNEKLFF
15 | TRBV15 | . | CATSRGSRGFNEQFF
14 | TRBV6-6 | . | CASSYGQGDYEQYF
15 | TRBV4-1 | TRBD1 | CASSQGQGVGYEQYF
14 | TRBV3-1 | TRBD2 | CASSQLAGHNEQFF
14 | TRBV20-1 | TRBD1 | CSAPMMDRGLGYTF
16 | TRBV27 | . | CASSPSPTENNSPLHF
14 | TRBV29-1 | . | CSVGGDPNTGELFF
13 | TRBV29-1 | TRBD1 | CSVDRTGLETQYF
17 | TRBV18 | . | CASSPRRDSGGGNVLTF
15 | TRBV3-1 | . | CASSPRTSHSNEQFF
13 | TRBV29-1 | . | CSAEGEAKNIQYF
14 | TRBV9 | TRBD2 | CASSVGGLAETQYF
19 | TRBV11-1 | TRBD2 | CASSLARLGIGGRAGEQFF
11 | TRBV29-1 | TRBD2 | CSVGGFYEQYF
15 | TRBV4-1 | TRBD1 | CASSLGQGPSYEQYF
14 | TRBV19 | . | CASSIEETTDTQYF
12 | TRBV24-1 | . | CATSMTAGEQFF
13 | TRBV4-1 | . | CASSQAGSAEQYF
14 | TRBV12-3/TRBV12-4 | . | CASSKTGPDTEAFF
14 | TRBV15 | TRBD1 | CATSGGQENSPLHF
13 | TRBV29-1 | . | CSVRVRSTDTQYF
16 | TRBV9 | . | CASSVVGQTVNTEAFF
15 | TRBV15 | . | CATGVALMGNSPLHF
14 | TRBV9 | . | CASSVAGGDYGYTF
16 | TRBV15 | TRBD2 | CATSRTSGNPQETQYF
15 | TRBV7-9 | . | CASSLVAGRPDTQYF
15 | TRBV6-6 | TRBD1 | CASSGPTGPGDTQYF
15 | TRBV4-1 | . | CASSQGLGMDNEQFF
13 | TRBV15 | . | CATTRGDGTEAFF
17 | TRBV4-2 | TRBD2 | CASSQVGTNSGANVLTF
15 | TRBV20-1 | TRBD2 | CSARAAGGPGETQYF
12 | TRBV20-1 | . | CSARLTTDTQYF
13 | TRBV12-3/TRBV12-4 | . | CASSPDEGYGYTF
14 | TRBV12-1 | . | CASSSRGQSYEQYF
15 | TRBV13 | . | CASSFPAEGEYEQYF
13 | TRBV29-1 | TRBD1 | CSVGQGVYNEQFF
14 | TRBV20-1 | . | CSAREARPSYEQYF
15 | TRBV20-1 | TRBD1 | CSANGQGFQGNEQFF
15 | TRBV2 | . | CASSKARGGTDTQYF
15 | TRBV20-1 | . | CSARDRSTSTDTQYF
13 | TRBV29-1 | . | CSVERRGNTEAFF
13 | TRBV29-1 | . | CSVAMGVSYEQYF
13 | TRBV11-2 | TRBD2 | CASNLAGGDEQFF